A single sample is the source of the 25 T cell receptor beta chains below, sequenced in a study of blood T cells in healthy people across ages. PCR was performed a second time for roughly 7 to 12 cycles using a sample-barcoded 5' primer and a J-beta primer mix. TCRdb re-called the 5' RACE reads through MiXCR, storing one row per CDR3 protein. Among hundreds of thousands of distinct CDR3 sequences, roughly 58% were seen once, and the ten largest hold over 30%. Sequenced input: blood. The source is a man between 60 and 70 years old in good health.

On this clonotype: This may come from a read error, since a much larger clone is one base off. J is TRBJ2-7 and V is TRBV2; D gene ambiguous. The length of the CDR3 is 14 residues. V was trimmed by 7 bases and J by 3 bases, leaving 16 bases between them. Germline V CDR1 and CDR2: SNHLY, FYNNEI. The chain's CDR3 is CASTEPVRHYEQYF. CDR3 DNA sequence: TGTGCCAGCACCGAGCCCGTAAGGCACTACGAGCAGTACTTC.

Here the CDR3 DNA reads TGCGCCAGCAGCTTGGATCAGCCTGGGGCCAACGTCCTGACTTTC. It specifies CASSLDQPGANVLTF. The chain links TRBV5-1 to TRBJ2-6; D is uncertain. Trimming left V 0 bases short and J 2 bases short, with 6 bases between. This CDR3 contains 15 residues. Germline V CDR1 and CDR2: SGHRS, YFSETQ.

This clonotype was seen once. The chain links TRBV5-1 to TRBJ2-1; perhaps D is TRBD1 or TRBD2 (5 bases each). Looked up from germline, CDR1 is SGHRS and CDR2 is YFSETQ. The V end lost 4 bases, the J end lost 6 bases, and 14 bases lay between the germline ends. The CDR3 consists of 14 residues. The CDR3 DNA sequence: TGCGCCAGCAGCCCGGGGACCGACCGCAATGAGCAGTTCTTC. Protein sequence: CASSPGTDRNEQFF.

The chain carries TRBV10-3 and TRBJ2-5; TRBD2 aligns across 7 bases. J was trimmed by 2 bases and V by 0 bases; bases with no gene match: 6. Germline CDR1 and CDR2: ENHRY and SYGVKD. The CDR3 runs 16 residues. The CDR3 region is CAISESGSGGQETQYF. The CDR3 nucleotides read TGTGCCATCAGTGAGTCAGGGTCGGGAGGTCAAGAGACCCAGTACTTC.

About this clonotype itself: A much larger clone lies a single base off, so this may be a read error. This rearrangement joins TRBV2 to TRBJ2-4; TRBD2 agrees at 14 bases. Judging by the DNA end, TRBJ2-5 fits better; the J call may be wrong. Looked up from germline, CDR1 is SNHLY and CDR2 is FYNNEI. This CDR3 is 16 amino acids long. CDR3 sequence: CASGEGLAGGQETQYF. The CDR3 DNA is TGTGCCAGCGGCGAAGGACTAGCGGGGGGCCAAGAGACCCAGTACTTC.

The chain uses TRBV6-5 and TRBJ2-4, with a possible D match to TRBD1 (6 bases). Germline loops: CDR1 MNHEY, CDR2 SVGAGI. The CDR3 runs to 14 residues. The V and J ends lost 5 bases and 4 bases respectively, with 12 bases between them. The CDR3 sequence is CASSQDSYKNIQYF. CDR3 coding DNA: TGTGCCAGCAGTCAGGACAGCTATAAAAACATTCAGTACTTC.

This rearrangement joins TRBV14 to TRBJ2-3; D is tentatively TRBD1 or TRBD2 (6 bases each). CDR1 and CDR2 (germline): SGHDN, FVKESK. The CDR3 length is 14 residues. Trimming pared 4 bases from V and 8 bases from J, leaving 16 bases between. CDR3 nucleotide sequence: TGTGCCAGCAGCCCCGGGGGCCCCTACGGTACGCAGTATTTT. It translates to CASSPGGPYGTQYF. Supplemented by reference TRBV14 and TRBJ2-3, the full variable domain reads EAGVTQFPSHSVIEKGQTVTLRCDPISGHDNLYWYRRVMGKEIKFLLHFVKESKQDESGMPNNRFLAERTGGTYSTLKVQPAELEDSGVYFCASSPGGPYGTQYFGPGTRLTVL.

The chain combines TRBV27 with TRBJ2-1; 8 nucleotides align to TRBD2. V shed 4 bases and J 5 bases; nucleotides not matched to a gene: 1. The CDR3 contains 13 residues. CDR1 MNHEY and CDR2 SMNVEV come from the germline V gene (reference sequence). The CDR3 DNA follows: TGTGCCAGCAGTTCACTAGCGGACAATGAGCAGTTCTTC. Protein: CASSSLADNEQFF.

The chain has TRBV6-1 and TRBJ1-1; D might be TRBD1 (6 bases). The CDR3 has 15 amino acids. Between the trimmed V and J ends, which lost 3 bases and 2 bases, there was a span of 13 bases. The germline V gene encodes CDR1 MNHNS and CDR2 SASEGT. This CDR3 reads CASSDGQQGNTEAFF. Written as DNA, the CDR3 is TGTGCCAGCAGTGACGGCCAACAGGGTAACACTGAAGCTTTCTTT.

The rearrangement links TRBV6-1 to TRBJ1-1, with D maybe TRBD1 (6 bases). Germline V CDR1 and CDR2: MNHNS, SASEGT. V lost 2 bases and J 7 bases, leaving 11 bases between the germline ends. The CDR3 totals 13 residues. The CDR3 is CASSETRGSEAFF. Here the CDR3 DNA reads TGTGCCAGCAGTGAAACGAGGGGGAGTGAAGCTTTCTTT.

This chain links TRBV6-2 or TRBV6-3 with TRBJ2-3; weak D call: TRBD1 (5 bases). The V gene's germline CDR1 is MNHEY and CDR2 SVGEGT. Between the trimmed V and J ends, which lost 5 bases and 0 bases, there was a span of 12 bases. CDR3 length: 15 amino acids. The chain's CDR3 is CASSPGILSTDTQYF. The CDR3 DNA is TGTGCCAGCAGTCCAGGGATCCTGAGCACAGATACGCAGTATTTT.

The J gene is TRBJ2-7, the V gene TRBV20-1, with a weak D call TRBD1 (7 bases). The V end was cut by 5 bases, the J end by 3 bases, with 14 bases between. The CDR3 spans 13 residues. Germline lookup yields CDR1 DFQATT and CDR2 SNEGSKA (reference sequence). Here the CDR3 reads CSAAGQRDYEQYF. The CDR3 DNA sequence: TGCAGTGCTGCGGGACAGCGAGACTACGAGCAGTACTTC.

This clonotype was recorded a few times. The V and J genes are TRBV29-1 and TRBJ2-3, with 7 bases identical to TRBD2. CDR3 length: 13 amino acids. The V gene's germline CDR1 is SQVTM and CDR2 ANQGSEA. For the CDR3, the DNA is TGCAGTTCTGTAGCGGGCGGCGCAGATACGCAGTATTTT. Translation: CSSVAGGADTQYF.

This clonotype showed up just a few times. The chain recombines TRBV6-2 or TRBV6-3 with TRBJ2-7; D is possibly TRBD2 (5 bases). Trimming cost V 10 bases and J 2 bases, with 15 bases left between them. CDR1 is MNHEY, CDR2 SVGEGT, per germline. CDR3 size: 13 residues. CDR3 protein: CATQRTSPYEQYF. The CDR3 coding sequence is TGTGCCACCCAAAGGACTTCCCCCTACGAGCAGTACTTC.

The chain carries TRBV29-1 and TRBJ2-7; D is unresolved. Trimming took 5 bases from V and 4 from J, leaving 18 bases between them. The CDR3 runs to 14 residues. Germline values: CDR1 SQVTM, CDR2 ANQGSEA. The CDR3 DNA reads TGCAGCGTTCGTCCACTGGACGCAGGATACGAGCAGTACTTC. This gives the protein CSVRPLDAGYEQYF.

This clonotype was counted a few times. The rearrangement uses TRBV14 and TRBJ2-5, with 8 bases fitting TRBD1. Trimming took 8 bases from V and 3 from J; bases not matched to a gene: 5. The CDR3 totals 13 residues. From germline, CDR1 is SGHDN and CDR2 FVKESK. CDR3 nucleotides: TGTGCCAGCGCGCAGGGGGCCGAAGAGACCCAGTACTTC. Amino acids: CASAQGAEETQYF.

This clonotype was seen only a few times. This chain uses TRBV6-5 with TRBJ1-6; D is unclear. Trimming removed 5 bases from V and 6 bases from J, with 14 bases in between. Germline CDR1 reads MNHEY; CDR2 reads SVGAGI. The CDR3 sequence is 15 residues long. The CDR3 sequence: CASSPLGGSNSPLHF. CDR3 DNA: TGTGCCAGCAGTCCCCTTGGAGGGTCTAATTCACCCCTCCACTTT.

V usage is TRBV20-1 and J usage is TRBJ1-1; 7 nucleotides line up with TRBD1. Germline V gives CDR1 DFQATT, CDR2 SNEGSKA (reference sequence). This CDR3 region has 14 residues. V shed 6 bases, J shed 1 base, and the junction held 8 bases outside the gene matches. CDR3 bases: TGCAGTGCCTTGGGACAGAGACCGAACACTGAAGCTTTCTTT. It is translated as CSALGQRPNTEAFF.

With respect to this clonotype: At one end, the junction sequence differs from germline, possibly due to a read error. The chain recombines TRBV5-4 with TRBJ2-5, with D perhaps matching TRBD2 (6 bases). The germline V gene encodes CDR1 SGHNT and CDR2 YYREEE (reference sequence). The length of the CDR3 is 14 residues. The DNA for the CDR3 is TGCGCCAGCAGCTTCCCTAGCGACCAAGAGACCCAGTACTTC. Translating it yields CASSFPSDQETQYF.

V gene TRBV5-1 combines with J gene TRBJ1-1; D is perhaps TRBD1 (5 bases). The germline V gene has CDR1 SGHRS and CDR2 YFSETQ. The ends were cut back, 6 bases at V and 1 base at J, with 16 bases in the middle. This CDR3 comprises 15 residues. The CDR3 nucleotides are TGCGCCAGCACCGAAGGGGCGGGAGGGAACACTGAAGCTTTCTTT. This gives the protein CASTEGAGGNTEAFF.

The chain combines TRBV12-3 or TRBV12-4 with TRBJ2-1; 11 positions match TRBD2. The CDR3 spans 16 residues. V lost 5 bases and J lost 3; bases outside the gene matches: 6. The CDR3 protein is CASSLTSGTVYNEQFF. The CDR3 DNA reads TGTGCCAGCAGTCTGACTAGCGGGACCGTCTACAATGAGCAGTTCTTC.

The chain employs TRBV2 and TRBJ2-3, with D possibly being TRBD1 (6 bases). V was pared by 4 bases and J by 2 bases, with 16 bases between. This CDR3 has 16 residues. Germline CDR1 SNHLY, CDR2 FYNNEI. The CDR3 spells CASSVDLGAVTDTQYF. The CDR3 nucleotides are TGTGCCAGCAGTGTTGACTTGGGGGCGGTCACAGATACGCAGTATTTT. The full variable domain, its missing parts supplied by reference TRBV2 and TRBJ2-3, is EPEVTQTPSHQVTQMGQEVILRCVPISNHLYFYWYRQILGQKVEFLVSFYNNEISEKSEIFDDQFSVERPDGSNFTLKIRSTKLEDSAMYFCASSVDLGAVTDTQYFGPGTRLTVL.

This clonotype was picked up a small number of times. This sequence joins TRBV7-2 and TRBJ2-3; D perhaps matches TRBD2 (5 bases). The CDR3 consists of 16 residues. Germline assignment: CDR1 SGHTA and CDR2 FQGNSA. V was clipped by 5 bases and J by 1 base, with 16 bases between them. The CDR3 DNA is TGTGCCAGCAGCACCCAAACTAGAAGACGCACAGATACGCAGTATTTT. It yields the protein CASSTQTRRRTDTQYF.

V usage is TRBV20-1 and J usage is TRBJ2-3, with D unclear. Germline V gene sequence: CDR1 DFQATT, CDR2 SNEGSKA (reference sequence). Trimming removed 0 bases from V and 5 bases from J, with 12 bases in between. The CDR3 runs to 14 residues. CDR3: CSARDIGRQDTQYF. DNA of the CDR3: TGCAGTGCTAGAGATATAGGAAGGCAAGATACGCAGTATTTT.

The chain couples TRBV7-6 to TRBJ2-7; tentatively, D is TRBD1 (5 bases). The ends were cut back, 8 bases at V and 4 bases at J, with 12 bases in the middle. CDR1 and CDR2 (germline): SGHVS, FNYEAQ. The CDR3 totals 12 residues. CDR3 in amino acids: CASGQGWYEQYF. The CDR3 DNA is TGTGCCAGCGGGCAGGGTTGGTACGAGCAGTACTTC.